This entry is about one T cell receptor (beta chain). Clones were read by immunoSEQ multiplex PCR, and TCRdb kept only the in-frame ones, dropping some. Altogether some 15,000 clones are present, 72% being singletons, with the ten largest covering 46%. This sample is part of a study of radiotherapy plus CTLA-4 blockade in lung cancer. Study in general: Objective response rate was 15% to 20%; disease control rate, 25% to 35%.

CDR1 and CDR2 from the germline V gene are KGHSH and LQKENI. This CDR3 is 17 amino acids long. V gave up 3 bases and J gave up 0 bases, with 12 bases separating them. Patients in the study, people with chemo-refractory metastatic non-small-cell lung cancer, received focal radiation plus ipilimumab CTLA-4 blockade. The source of this sequence is a human donor with non-small cell lung cancer whose response to radiotherapy plus ipilimumab could not be evaluated. Sequences were derived from peripheral blood, sampled from a patient treated with radiotherapy plus ipilimumab. V and J are TRBV18 and TRBJ1-6; D perhaps matches TRBD1 (5 bases). The DNA of the CDR3 is TGTGCCAGCTCACCGATGGGGGGAAGCTCCTATAATTCACCCCTCCACTTT. Amino acid sequence: CASSPMGGSSYNSPLHF.